A single T cell receptor beta chain is shown here with its context. The sample comes from a study of T cell changes during pregnancy in multiple sclerosis. Germline assignment: CDR1 SGHTA and CDR2 FQGNSA. The CDR3 has 14 residues. With 3 bases clipped from V and 7 bases from J, the junction kept 5 bases outside the gene matches. Some clones are missing from TCRdb's copy, which holds only in-frame ones; the method was immunoSEQ multiplex PCR. The table records tens of thousands of clones, roughly 93% of them present only once. The V call is TRBV7-2, the J call TRBJ2-1; 8 positions match TRBD1. The clonotype was recovered from a female donor with multiple sclerosis, enrolled in a pregnancy study. This specimen was CD8+ T cells from peripheral blood mononuclear cells, taken in the first trimester of pregnancy. CDR3 loop: CASSFRTGTNEQFF. CDR3 DNA: TGTGCCAGCAGCTTCAGGACAGGGACGAATGAGCAGTTCTTC.